Presented here are 5 T cell receptor beta chains from one specimen sequenced in a study of T cell changes during pregnancy in multiple sclerosis. Measured with immunoSEQ multiplex PCR; TCRdb has only the in-frame clones, and not every one. The profile shows about 85,000 clones, more than 85% of them singletons. The source was peripheral blood, collected in the first trimester of pregnancy. The receptors here all came from a female donor with multiple sclerosis, enrolled in a pregnancy study.

The rearrangement uses TRBV2 and TRBJ1-1, with D unresolved. CDR1 SNHLY and CDR2 FYNNEI come from the germline V gene. The CDR3 consists of 14 residues. V lost 2 bases and J 11 bases, leaving 18 bases between the germline ends. The CDR3 sequence: CASSEFAGRGSAFF. The CDR3 nucleotides are TGTGCCAGCAGTGAATTTGCAGGTCGCGGGAGTGCTTTCTTT.

J is TRBJ1-1 and V is TRBV6-5; D unresolved. Trimming took 7 bases from V and 5 from J, leaving 17 bases between them. The CDR3 extends over 14 amino acids. Germline CDR1 is MNHEY and CDR2 is SVGAGI. CDR3 residues: CASTLRGWRTEAFF. The CDR3 bases are TGTGCCAGCACATTAAGAGGGTGGCGTACTGAAGCTTTCTTT.

The sample holds a few counts of this clone. V is TRBV6-1 and J is TRBJ1-1; 8 positions match TRBD1. The trim removed 2 bases at V and 0 bases at J, leaving 2 bases unmatched. This CDR3 is 15 amino acids long. Germline CDR1 reads MNHNS; CDR2 reads SASEGT. The CDR3: CASSEMTGVNTEAFF. The CDR3 nucleotides are TGTGCCAGCAGTGAAATGACAGGGGTGAACACTGAAGCTTTCTTT.

This clone was recorded once. V usage is TRBV6-1 and J usage is TRBJ1-5; 7 bases match TRBD1. Germline values: CDR1 MNHNS, CDR2 SASEGT. The CDR3 consists of 17 residues. The junction had 10 bases not matched to a gene; V was cut back by 3 bases and J by 2 bases. The CDR3 loop reads CASSDNRGRGGNQPQHF. CDR3 DNA: TGTGCCAGCAGTGATAACAGGGGCAGAGGGGGCAATCAGCCCCAGCATTTT.

The chain combines TRBV6-1 with TRBJ2-5; TRBD2 matches 7 bases. Germline CDR1 MNHNS, CDR2 SASEGT. V lost 5 bases and J lost 8; bases outside the gene matches: 14. CDR3 length equals 15 residues. The CDR3: CASSPLGEPGGTQYF. Written as DNA, the CDR3 is TGTGCCAGCAGTCCTTTAGGGGAACCGGGGGGAACCCAGTACTTC.